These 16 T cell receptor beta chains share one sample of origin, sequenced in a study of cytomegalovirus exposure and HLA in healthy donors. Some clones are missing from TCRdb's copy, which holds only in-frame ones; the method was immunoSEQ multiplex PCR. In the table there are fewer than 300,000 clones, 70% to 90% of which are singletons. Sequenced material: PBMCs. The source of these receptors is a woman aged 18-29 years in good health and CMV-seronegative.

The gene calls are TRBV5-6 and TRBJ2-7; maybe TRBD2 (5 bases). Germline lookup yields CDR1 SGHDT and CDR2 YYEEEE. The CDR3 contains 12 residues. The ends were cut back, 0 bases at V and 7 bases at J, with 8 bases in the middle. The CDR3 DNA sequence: TGTGCCAGCAGCTTGGCCCAGCGGGAGCAGTACTTC. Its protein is CASSLAQREQYF.

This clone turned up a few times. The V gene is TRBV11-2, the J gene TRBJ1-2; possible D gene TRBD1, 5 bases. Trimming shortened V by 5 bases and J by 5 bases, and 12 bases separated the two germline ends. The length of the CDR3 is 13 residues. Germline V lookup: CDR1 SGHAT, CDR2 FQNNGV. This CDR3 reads CASSPGLGYGYTF. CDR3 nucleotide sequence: TGTGCCAGCAGCCCGGGACTAGGTTATGGCTACACCTTC.

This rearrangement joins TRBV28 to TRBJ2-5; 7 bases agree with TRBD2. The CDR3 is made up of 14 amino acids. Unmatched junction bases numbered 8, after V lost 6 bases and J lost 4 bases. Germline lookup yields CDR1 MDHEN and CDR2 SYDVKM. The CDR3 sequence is CASSPPAGRETQYF. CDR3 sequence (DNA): TGTGCCAGCAGCCCACCAGCGGGACGAGAGACCCAGTACTTC.

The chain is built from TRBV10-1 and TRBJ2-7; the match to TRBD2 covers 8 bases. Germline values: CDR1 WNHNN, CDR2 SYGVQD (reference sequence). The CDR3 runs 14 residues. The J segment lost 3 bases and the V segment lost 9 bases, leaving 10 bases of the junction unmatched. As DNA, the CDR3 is TGCGCCAGACGGGAGGGGGACTCACTCTACGAGCAGTACTTC. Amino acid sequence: CARREGDSLYEQYF.

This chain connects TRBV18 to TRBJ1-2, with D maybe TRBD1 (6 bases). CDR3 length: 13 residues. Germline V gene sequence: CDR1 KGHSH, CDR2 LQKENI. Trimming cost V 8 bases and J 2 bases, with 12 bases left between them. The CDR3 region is CASSGQQNYGYTF. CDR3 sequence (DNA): TGTGCCAGCAGCGGACAGCAGAACTATGGCTACACCTTC.

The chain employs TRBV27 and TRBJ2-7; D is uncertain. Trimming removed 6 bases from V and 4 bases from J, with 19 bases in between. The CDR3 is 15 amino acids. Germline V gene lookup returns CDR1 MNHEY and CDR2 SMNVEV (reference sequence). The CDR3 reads CASRGPGIVWYEQYF. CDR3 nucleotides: TGTGCCAGCAGGGGCCCCGGCATTGTCTGGTACGAGCAGTACTTC.

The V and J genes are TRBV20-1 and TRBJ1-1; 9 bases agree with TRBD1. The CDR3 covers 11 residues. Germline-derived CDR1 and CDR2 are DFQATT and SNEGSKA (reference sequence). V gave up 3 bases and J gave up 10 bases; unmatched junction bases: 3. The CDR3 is CSARDRGAAFF. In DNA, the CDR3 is TGCAGTGCTAGGGACAGGGGCGCAGCTTTCTTT.

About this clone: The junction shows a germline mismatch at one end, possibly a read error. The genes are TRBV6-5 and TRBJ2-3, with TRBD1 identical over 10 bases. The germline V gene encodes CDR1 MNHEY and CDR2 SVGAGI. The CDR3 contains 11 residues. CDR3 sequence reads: CASSSGQGTHF. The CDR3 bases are TGTGCCAGCAGCTCGGGACAGGGGACGCATTTT.

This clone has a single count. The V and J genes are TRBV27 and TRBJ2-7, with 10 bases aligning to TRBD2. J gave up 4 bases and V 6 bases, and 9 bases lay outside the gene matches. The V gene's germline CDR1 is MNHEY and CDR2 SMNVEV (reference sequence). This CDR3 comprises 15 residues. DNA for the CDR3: TGTGCCAGCAGCGTACGGTTAGCGGGAGGATACGAGCAGTACTTC. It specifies CASSVRLAGGYEQYF.

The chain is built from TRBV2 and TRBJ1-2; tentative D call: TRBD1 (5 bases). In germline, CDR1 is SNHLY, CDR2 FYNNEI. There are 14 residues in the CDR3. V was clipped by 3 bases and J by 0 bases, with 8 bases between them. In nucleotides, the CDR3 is TGTGCCAGCAGTGAGGGGGGTTCTAACTATGGCTACACCTTC. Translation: CASSEGGSNYGYTF. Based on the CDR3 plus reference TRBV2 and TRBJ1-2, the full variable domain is EPEVTQTPSHQVTQMGQEVILRCVPISNHLYFYWYRQILGQKVEFLVSFYNNEISEKSEIFDDQFSVERPDGSNFTLKIRSTKLEDSAMYFCASSEGGSNYGYTFGSGTRLTVV.

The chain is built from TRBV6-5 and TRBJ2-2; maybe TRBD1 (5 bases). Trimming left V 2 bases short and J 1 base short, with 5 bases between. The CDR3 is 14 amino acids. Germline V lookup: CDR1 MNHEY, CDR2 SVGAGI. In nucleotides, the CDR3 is TGTGCCAGCAGTTACACAGGGAACACCGGGGAGCTGTTTTTT. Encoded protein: CASSYTGNTGELFF.

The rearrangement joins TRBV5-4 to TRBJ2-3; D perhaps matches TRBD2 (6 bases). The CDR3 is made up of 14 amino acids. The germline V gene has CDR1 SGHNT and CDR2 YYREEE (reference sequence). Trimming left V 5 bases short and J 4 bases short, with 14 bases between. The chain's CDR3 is CASSPGGSPDTQYF. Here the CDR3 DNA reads TGTGCCAGCAGTCCTGGGGGGTCCCCAGATACGCAGTATTTT.

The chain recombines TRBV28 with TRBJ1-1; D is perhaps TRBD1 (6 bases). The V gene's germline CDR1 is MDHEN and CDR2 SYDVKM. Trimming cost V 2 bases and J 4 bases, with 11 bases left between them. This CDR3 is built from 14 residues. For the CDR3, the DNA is TGTGCCAGCAGTTTAAACAGGGTTGGCACTGAAGCTTTCTTT. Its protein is CASSLNRVGTEAFF. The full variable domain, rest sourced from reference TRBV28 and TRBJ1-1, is DVKVTQSSRYLVKRTGEKVFLECVQDMDHENMFWYRQDPGLGLRLIYFSYDVKMKEKGDIPEGYSVSREKKERFSLILESASTNQTSMYLCASSLNRVGTEAFFGQGTRLTVV.

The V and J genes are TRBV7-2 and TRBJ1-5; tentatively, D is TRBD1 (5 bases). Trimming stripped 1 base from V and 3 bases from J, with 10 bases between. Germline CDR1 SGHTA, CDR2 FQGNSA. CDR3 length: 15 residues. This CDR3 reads CASSLDTGPNQPQHF. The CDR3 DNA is TGTGCCAGCAGCTTAGACACAGGCCCCAATCAGCCCCAGCATTTT. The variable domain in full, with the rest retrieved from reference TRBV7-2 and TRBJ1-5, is GAGVSQSPSNKVTEKGKDVELRCDPISGHTALYWYRQSLGQGLEFLIYFQGNSAPDKSGLPSDRFSAERTGGSVSTLTIQRTQQEDSAVYLCASSLDTGPNQPQHFGDGTRLSIL.

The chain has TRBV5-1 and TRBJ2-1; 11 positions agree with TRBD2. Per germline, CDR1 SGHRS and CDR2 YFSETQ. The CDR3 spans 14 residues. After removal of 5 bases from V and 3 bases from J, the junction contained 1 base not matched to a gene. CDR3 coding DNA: TGCGCCAGCAGGGGACTAGCGGACTACAATGAGCAGTTCTTC. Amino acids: CASRGLADYNEQFF.

Here the CDR3 DNA reads TGTGCCAGCAGCACCCGCCTAGCGGGAGGACACCCCTTCTCCTACAATGAGCAGTTCTTC. Translation: CASSTRLAGGHPFSYNEQFF. This chain joins TRBV9 and TRBJ2-1, with TRBD2 identical over 11 bases. CDR1 and CDR2 (germline): SGDLS, YYNGEE. The trim removed 4 bases at V and 0 bases at J, leaving 15 bases unmatched. The CDR3 has 20 residues.